The clone carrying this TCR beta chain was observed at least ten times. Its antigen remains unknown. Quantitative 5'-RACE with molecular barcodes generated TCR beta libraries. In TCRdb, the 5' RACE reads were re-called with MiXCR into one record per CDR3 protein. The profile shows around 490,000 distinct CDR3 sequences, 5.3% of them singletons. Germline V gives CDR1 SGHTA, CDR2 FQGNSA. This CDR3 spans 15 amino acids. Trimming at V came to 5 bases and at J to 0 bases, leaving 4 bases not matched to a gene. The data belong to a study of CD8 T cells in ankylosing spondylitis. Study-level points and caveats: Reportedly, disease-linked clones are significantly enriched in ankylosing spondylitis patients' matched synovial fluid. Within peripheral blood, clones linked to disease were CD8+ and relatively rare. In synovial fluid and blood from reactive arthritis, some motif variants were previously reported. Made up of several highly homologous variants, a TCR beta motif appeared characteristic of ankylosing spondylitis blood.

The V gene is TRBV7-2, the J gene TRBJ2-1, with TRBD2 matching 7 bases. The sequencing input was blood, either unsorted or a sorted T cell fraction (not recorded which). The receptor was derived from a male donor with ankylosing spondylitis. CDR3 residues: CASSQASGSYNEQFF. Written as DNA, the CDR3 is TGTGCCAGCAGCCAGGCTAGCGGCTCCTACAATGAGCAGTTCTTC.